The rows below give T cell receptor beta chains drawn from one sample of a study of blood T cell repertoires in COVID-19. Assay: immunoSEQ multiplex PCR; the TCRdb copy retains only in-frame clones and omits some. The top ten clones hold around 2.9% of a sample with tens of thousands of clones, just over 85% of them seen once. The material sequenced was peripheral blood. The receptor source for this set is a woman of 80 years or more with acute or convalescent COVID-19. Both conserved end residues are part of each CDR3. The D gene is left open where the match is weak. A row's size may be missing; if present it is once, few, many or a size class.

TRBV3-1/TRBV3-2	.	once	TRBJ2-5	TGTGCCAGCAGCCAGAGGGAAGGGGAGACCCAGTACTTC	CASSQREGETQYF
TRBV6-5	TRBD1	few	TRBJ1-2	TGTGCCAGCAGCCCAACGGGACAGGACTATGGCTACACCTTC	CASSPTGQDYGYTF
TRBV7-2	TRBD2	once	TRBJ2-5	TGTGCCAGCAGCTTAGAAGCGGGGCGCCAAGAGACCCAGTACTTC	CASSLEAGRQETQYF
TRBV9	.	.	TRBJ2-7	TGTGCCAGCAGCGTAGGAGGGAGAGGGCTGGGCGAGCAGTACTTC	CASSVGGRGLGEQYF
TRBV5-4	TRBD2	.	TRBJ2-5	TGTGCCAGCAGCGGCCCCGGTGGAGCGGGGGATCAAGAGACCCAGTACTTC	CASSGPGGAGDQETQYF
TRBV5-1	TRBD2	.	TRBJ2-3	TGCGCCAGCAGCTTGGGTCTAGCGGGGTCTTCTAGCACAGATACGCAGTATTTT	CASSLGLAGSSSTDTQYF
TRBV7-9	.	.	TRBJ2-2	TGTGCCAGCAGCCCTAGGTATCCGAACACCGGGGAGCTGTTTTTT	CASSPRYPNTGELFF
TRBV19	.	.	TRBJ1-3	TGTGCCAGTAGTCCCCCGGGAAGGGCGGTCTCTGGAAACACCATATATTTT	CASSPPGRAVSGNTIYF
TRBV4-1	.	.	TRBJ1-3	TGCGCCAGCAGCCAGAACAGCTCTGGAAACACCATATATTTT	CASSQNSSGNTIYF
TRBV6-5	TRBD1	few	TRBJ1-2	TGTGCCAGCAGTTACTCGACAAGGGGGCGAGATGGCTACACCTTC	CASSYSTRGRDGYTF